This entry is about one TCR beta chain. At one end, the junction sequence differs from germline, possibly due to a read error. This entry comes from a study of CD8 T cells in Susac syndrome. Germline loops: CDR1 SSHAT, CDR2 FNYEAQ (reference sequence). The CDR3 contains 15 residues. RNA in amounts of about 0.45 to 1 ug was reverse transcribed with random hexamers. TCRdb used MiXCR to reprocess the immunoSEQ multiplex PCR reads, holding one entry per CDR3 protein. The table includes approximately 190,000 distinct CDR3 sequences, 90% to 96% detected once. This TCR derives from a human donor with Susac syndrome. The sequenced sample was CD4+ T cells from PBMCs. This chain uses TRBV7-7 with TRBJ2-5; D might be TRBD1 (6 bases). In nucleotides, the CDR3 is TGTGCTAGCAGCTATACCCGACAGGATTCAGAGACCCAGTACTTC. Encoded protein: CASSYTRQDSETQYF.